These T cell receptor beta chains were read from a single sample in a study of blood T cell dynamics during melanoma immunotherapy. Clones were read by immunoSEQ multiplex PCR, and TCRdb kept only the in-frame ones, dropping some. The sample lists 550 to 650 clones, roughly four fifths seen once, with about 41% in the top ten. The material was blood, obtained from a patient treated with checkpoint blockade. The source is a human donor with melanoma. Some clones in this sample may be carry-over from other donors' samples. The CDR3 runs from the conserved cysteine through the conserved F or W. A D gene is named only where the DNA matches it firmly. Not all rows give a size; the values are once, few, many and, for expanded clones, a class.

clone_size d_call j_call v_call cdr3_aa cdr3_nt
- - TRBJ2-1 TRBV11-2 CASSLRSYWGIGYNEQFF TGTGCCAGCAGCTTAAGATCGTATTGGGGAATCGGGTACAATGAGCAGTTCTTC
few - TRBJ1-5 TRBV7-9 CASSNLDSRDQPQHF TGTGCCAGCAGCAACCTGGACAGTAGGGATCAGCCCCAGCATTTT
- - TRBJ1-6 TRBV5-2 CASSWDRALNSPLHF TGTGCCAGCAGCTGGGACAGGGCTTTGAATTCACCCCTCCACTTT
- - TRBJ1-5 TRBV7-2 CASSLVGNQPQHF TGTGCCAGCAGCTTAGTTGGCAATCAGCCCCAGCATTTT
- TRBD1 TRBJ2-5 TRBV6-5 CASSYSGTGGAQYF TGTGCCAGCAGTTACTCAGGGACAGGGGGCGCCCAGTACTTC
- - TRBJ2-3 TRBV5-6 CASSLDGYKSQYF TGTGCCAGCAGCTTGGACGGGTACAAGTCGCAGTATTTT
- TRBD2 TRBJ2-1 TRBV9 CASSASPGLAGGPGNEQFF TGTGCCAGCAGCGCGAGCCCCGGCCTAGCGGGGGGGCCTGGTAATGAGCAGTTCTTC
once TRBD1 TRBJ1-2 TRBV6-1 CASSEWGDRTPRGRYTF TGTGCCAGCAGTGAATGGGGGGACAGGACCCCTCGTGGGCGCTACACCTTC
- TRBD2 TRBJ2-3 TRBV29-1 CSVTALAGGSTDTQYF TGCAGCGTTACCGCACTAGCGGGGGGGAGCACAGATACGCAGTATTTT
- - TRBJ2-2 TRBV6-8 CASKMTGAIGELFF TGTGCCAGCAAGATGACAGGTGCGATCGGGGAGCTGTTTTTT
- - TRBJ2-7 TRBV27 CASSLGAGAYEQYF TGTGCCAGCAGTTTAGGGGCAGGGGCCTACGAGCAGTACTTC
- - TRBJ2-2 TRBV6-9 CASKMTGAIGELFF TGTGCCAGCAAGATGACAGGTGCGATCGGGGAGCTGTTTTTT
- - TRBJ2-7 TRBV5-5 CASSLASGSYEQYF TGTGCCAGCAGCTTAGCTTCGGGTTCCTACGAGCAGTACTTC
- TRBD2 TRBJ2-1 TRBV19 CASSIHDSGGVEQFF TGTGCCAGTAGTATTCATGATAGCGGGGGGGTTGAGCAGTTCTTC
once - TRBJ1-2 TRBV27 CASSGGLNRIGGGYTF TGTGCCAGCAGCGGGGGCTTAAATAGGATAGGAGGTGGCTACACCTTC
- - TRBJ1-2 TRBV6-5 CASYRDGYTF TGTGCCAGCTACAGGGACGGCTACACCTTC
- - TRBJ2-7 TRBV21-1 CASSKVRDDYEQYF TGTGCCAGCAGCAAAGTGAGGGACGACTACGAGCAGTACTTC
once TRBD2 TRBJ2-1 TRBV4-2 CASSQWGEGDEQFF TGTGCCAGCAGCCAGTGGGGGGAGGGCGATGAGCAGTTCTTC
- - TRBJ1-2 TRBV7-8 CASSLSGEGGYTF TGTGCCAGCAGCTTATCAGGGGAAGGAGGCTACACCTTC
- - TRBJ1-6 TRBV5-6 CASPDSNSPLHF TGTGCCAGCCCGGACAGTAATTCACCCCTCCACTTT
- - TRBJ1-1 TRBV21-1 CASPKRGGEVEAFF TGTGCCAGTCCCAAGAGGGGAGGGGAGGTGGAAGCTTTCTTT
- - TRBJ1-1 TRBV19 CASSMVSDTEAFF TGTGCCAGTAGTATGGTTAGCGACACTGAAGCTTTCTTT
- - TRBJ2-5 TRBV19 CASSKLDTQYF TGTGCCAGTAGTAAACTAGATACCCAGTACTTC
- - TRBJ1-4 TRBV28 CASSLSTNGANEKLFF TGTGCCAGCAGTTTATCCACAAACGGGGCTAATGAAAAACTGTTTTTT
- TRBD1 TRBJ1-1 TRBV11-1 CASTTGGRVNTEAFF TGTGCCAGCACAACAGGGGGCAGAGTGAACACTGAAGCTTTCTTT
- - TRBJ2-2 TRBV9 CASSARPEGTIGELFF TGTGCCAGCAGCGCGCGCCCCGAAGGAACAATCGGGGAGCTGTTTTTT
- - TRBJ2-2 TRBV7-3 CASSPTRQAAGELFF TGTGCCAGCAGCCCGACCCGACAGGCGGCCGGGGAGCTGTTTTTT
- - TRBJ2-7 TRBV11-2 CASGEVQQYF TGTGCCAGCGGGGAGGTACAGCAGTACTTC
- - TRBJ1-4 TRBV4-1 CASSQHPGPGVNEKLFF TGCGCCAGCAGCCAACACCCCGGCCCGGGTGTTAATGAAAAACTGTTTTTT
- - TRBJ2-6 TRBV4-2 CASSQDSSVGGANVLTF TGTGCCAGCAGCCAAGATTCCTCTGTGGGGGGGGCCAACGTCCTGACTTTC
- TRBD2 TRBJ2-3 TRBV12-5 CASGQGLAGGTDTQYF TGTGCTAGTGGCCAGGGACTAGCGGGGGGCACAGATACGCAGTATTTT
- - TRBJ1-5 TRBV7-2 CASSLAGRYQPQHF TGTGCCAGCAGCTTAGCGGGCAGATATCAGCCCCAGCATTTT
- - TRBJ1-2 TRBV7-9 CASSPNLGYTF TGTGCCAGCAGCCCCAACCTCGGCTACACCTTC
once - TRBJ1-2 TRBV7-6 CASSLVAETNYGYTF TGTGCCAGCAGCTTAGTCGCAGAGACCAACTATGGCTACACCTTC
- - TRBJ1-1 TRBV9 CASSVGGQPFERTEAFF TGTGCCAGCAGCGTCGGCGGACAGCCCTTTGAGCGGACTGAAGCTTTCTTT
- - TRBJ1-1 TRBV18 CASSLSRMGTTNTEAFF TGTGCCAGCTCACTGTCCAGGATGGGCACGACGAACACTGAAGCTTTCTTT
once TRBD1 TRBJ1-6 TRBV7-1 CASSWDRALNSPLHF TGTGCCAGCAGCTGGGACAGGGCTTTGAATTCACCCCTCCACTTT
- - TRBJ1-6 TRBV5-8 CASPDSNSPLHF TGTGCCAGCCCGGACAGTAATTCACCCCTCCACTTT
- - TRBJ2-7 TRBV9 CASSVEWGRSYEQYF TGTGCCAGCAGCGTAGAATGGGGACGGAGCTACGAGCAGTACTTC
- - TRBJ2-7 TRBV7-2 CASSLWAGSYEQYF TGTGCCAGCAGCTTATGGGCAGGCTCCTACGAGCAGTACTTC
- TRBD2 TRBJ2-2 TRBV7-2 CASSLEWRGGAGELFF TGTGCCAGCAGCTTAGAATGGCGGGGGGGCGCCGGGGAGCTGTTTTTT
- - TRBJ2-7 TRBV5-6 CASSLIRDEQYF TGTGCCAGCAGCTTGATTAGGGACGAGCAGTACTTC
- TRBD1 TRBJ1-6 TRBV6-5 CASSYSSDRVGSPLHF TGTGCCAGCAGTTACTCCTCTGACAGGGTTGGTTCACCCCTCCACTTT
hyperexpanded - TRBJ1-1 TRBV5-5 CASSLNEPTEAFF TGTGCCAGCAGCTTAAATGAGCCCACTGAAGCTTTCTTT
- - TRBJ2-7 TRBV29-1 CSVDQGGGYEQYF TGCAGCGTTGACCAGGGTGGTGGCTACGAGCAGTACTTC
once - TRBJ1-4 TRBV5-1 CASSLQGISNEKLFF TGCGCCAGCAGCTTGCAAGGGATAAGTAATGAAAAACTGTTTTTT
- TRBD1 TRBJ2-7 TRBV4-1 CASSQTGALSYEQYF TGCGCCAGCAGCCAAACAGGGGCCCTCTCCTACGAGCAGTACTTC
- TRBD1 TRBJ1-2 TRBV2 CASRTGEEFSYTF TGTGCCAGCAGGACAGGGGAGGAATTTAGCTACACCTTC
- TRBD1 TRBJ2-7 TRBV2 CARDRVTYEQYF TGTGCCAGAGACAGGGTCACCTACGAGCAGTACTTC
- - TRBJ1-2 TRBV5-6 CASSPIGEITSGYTF TGTGCCAGCAGCCCTATTGGGGAGATAACTAGCGGCTACACCTTC